This T cell receptor beta chain was documented in a study of cytomegalovirus exposure and HLA in healthy donors (dated by TCRdb to the late 2010s). Concerning the study at large: In an earlier analysis of 550 to 750 of the donors, around 290 Gb of sequence data and 117 million unique TCR beta sequences from about 180 million T cells were reported. The study was designed to test whether signatures of past pathogen exposure could be identified by cataloging public T cell receptors. The genetic ancestry cluster associated with self-reported Caucasian donors included approximately 85% of the 300 to 400 genotyped donors. Rather than drawing on any new phenotypic data, the later analysis identified candidate immune exposures from TCR beta sequences and the way those sequences occurred across donors. Because of strong linkage in the cohort, four to six DR-DQ haplotypes were treated as single units for association and clustering. Approximately 310 gigabases of sequencing data and approximately 93 million unique TCR sequences were included in an early release covering about 700 HLA-typed donors. The number of donors typed differed by locus, with about 620-630 for A, B, C, DRB1 and DQB1, more than 500 for DQA1, approximately 570 for DPA1, and 450 to 480 for DPB1. A separate validation cohort of roughly 120 different subjects was used in addition to the 666-subject first cohort. On average, roughly 240,000 unique TCR beta nucleotide sequences were sequenced per donor among some 430 genotyped donors of the cohort, with around 19% of those sequences being non-productive. A later analysis re-analyzed previously published TCR beta repertoires from approximately 670 donors and added high-resolution HLA genotyping to study TCR occurrence patterns. In a later genetic analysis, genome-wide SNP genotypes for 398 of the 666 donors were used, and that subset was treated as a discovery cohort. The study combined high-throughput TCR immunosequencing, statistical association of individual TCRs with disease status, and machine learning to predict cytomegalovirus infection status. The study profiled the T cell repertoires of hundreds of subjects by immunosequencing and related them to cytomegalovirus serostatus. To decide whether each TCR beta V gene segment behaved as functional or pseudogenic, an earlier analysis of over 500 of the donors relied on high-throughput TCR beta sequencing. All discovery cohort repertoires had been generated using a single sequencing platform. HLA typing covered class I and class II loci at four-digit resolution. Donor age, sex, ethnicity and CMV serostatus were compiled together with the repertoire data.

Notes on this clone: What this receptor recognizes is not known. It has no much larger one-base neighbor in the sample; base qualities were not kept.

General findings and caveats noted by the study authors: Across donors, most TCR sequences were observed very rarely, whereas some public TCRs were present in many individuals. Assigning TCR associations to individual alleles was difficult when HLA alleles, especially DR and DQ, strongly co-occurred. A later analysis found that most CMV-associated TCR beta chains appeared HLA-restricted, with HLA associations seemingly driven largely by CMV exposure. Presence/absence analyses assumed roughly uniform sequencing depth across donors, an assumption that may not hold. A further reported finding was that TCR beta sequences accurately predicted the HLA-A and HLA-B alleles for most subjects in the first cohort. A few of the identified cytomegalovirus-associated TCR beta chains were confirmed in vitro to be specific for cytomegalovirus antigens. Some IMGT-functional V segments, including TRBV6-2 and TRBV6-3, could not be distinguished by the 87-base-pair reads and were therefore excluded. Linkage disequilibrium might explain the correlated functional status among segregating V segments, but an unknown experimental factor could not be ruled out. The authors suggested that the approach could potentially be extended to other disease states and immunological phenotypes. In a later analysis, TCR association rates were found to vary across HLA loci, with the most associated TCRs seen for DRB1 alleles and the fewest for HLA-C alleles. In a later analysis, HLA-associated TCR beta chains were found to be more clonally expanded and to have lower generation probabilities than equally common non-associated chains. Broadly in line with IMGT annotations, most TCR beta V segments showed up in productive rearrangements about 87% or about 30% of the time in an earlier analysis of roughly 590 of the donors. A cluster of highly shared sequence variants was judged likely to be a technical artifact of the sequencing pipeline. A later analysis associated 15,000 or so TCR beta sequences with specific HLA alleles at a false discovery rate of 0.05. Only TCR beta chains were sequenced in this cohort, and the absence of alpha or paired-chain data limited detectable features. According to a later analysis, parvovirus B19, influenza, CMV and Epstein-Barr virus appeared linked to several top co-occurrence clusters. The classifier was reported to diagnose cytomegalovirus status with high specificity and sensitivity in both the original and validation cohorts. V-gene and J-gene trimming of TCR beta chains was associated with a missense DCLRE1C variant in a later genetic analysis, and the association was replicated in an independent cohort. The study listed 164 TCR beta chains as associated with cytomegalovirus. Immune exposure information for the cohort was limited to CMV serostatus. According to a later genetic analysis, donors in an Asian-associated ancestry cluster had fewer N-insertions in productive TCRs than the approximately 650-donor mean. Because HLA typing was unavailable for some donors at each locus, only the typed subset was used in association tests. Because counts were too low, seventeen rarely observed V segments, including chromosome 9 orphons, were left out of the earlier analysis of 587 of the donors.

The cohort was made up of 666 healthy bone marrow donors. At the time of sampling, every cohort member was nominally healthy, though immune exposures that went unrecorded were likely present. The donor was CMV seropositive and was included in the group of 250 to 300 seropositive cohort members. Each donor provided a peripheral blood sample, and peripheral blood mononuclear cells were used for TCR beta sequencing. Genomic DNA extraction from the blood cell samples was performed with the Qiagen DNeasy Blood Extraction Kit. The CDR3 starts with the cysteine, ends with the phenylalanine, and has 15 residues. Only the CDR3 DNA is retained, 45 bases long and in frame from the first base. Cut back by 0 bases and 0 bases, the V and J ends lie 7 bases apart. CDR1 and CDR2 are read off the germline V gene as SGHRS and YFSETQ. Library construction relied on the immunoSEQ multiplex PCR assay. A mixture of 60 forward primers for TCR Vbeta segments and 13 reverse primers for TCR Jbeta segments was used in the multiplex PCR. A multiplex PCR assay on genomic DNA amplified the CDR3 region of rearranged TCR beta genes. On the Illumina HiSeq System, the amplified TCR beta libraries were sequenced as 87-base-pair reads. Regarding the original processing steps: Across the 500 to 750 repertoires, a later analysis counted approximately 83 million unique TCR beta chains, 8.5 million to 12 million of which were shared by at least two donors. Raw reads were error-corrected and collapsed into unique sequences by a nearest-neighbor algorithm in which closely related sequences were merged to remove PCR and sequencing errors. Alignment of CDR3 sequences to IMGT reference sequences was used to assign V, D and J gene segments. For a sequence to be retained, at least a six-nucleotide match to both a V gene segment and a J gene segment was required. Rearrangements were classified as productive when the CDR3 lacked stop codons and remained in frame with V and J, and all other rearrangements were classified as non-productive. Following IMGT convention, CDR3 was defined as the stretch from the second conserved V-encoded cysteine to the conserved J-encoded phenylalanine. Sequences without an unambiguous match to a single V gene segment were excluded from the earlier analysis of a few hundred of the donors. An earlier analysis of a few hundred of the donors called V segments functional above 56.7% productive rearrangements and segregating when the between-donor standard deviation exceeded 5%. To diagnose cytomegalovirus status from the catalog of TCR beta chain sequences, a statistical classification framework was built. V and J gene assignment, in a later analysis, came from comparing TCR nucleotide sequences with IMGT/GENE-DB human TR gene sequences. In a later analysis, CDR3 sequences and most-parsimonious VDJ recombination scenarios were assigned using the TCRdist pipeline. In a later analysis, every TCR beta chain was defined by the combination of its CDR3 amino acid sequence and its V-gene family, and reads without a unique V-gene family were dropped. To address suspected cross-contamination and a sequencing artifact, a later analysis removed 592 highly shared, low-generation-probability nucleotide sequences. In a later analysis, a clonal expansion index was calculated for each public chain from normalized within-repertoire ranks of inferred template counts. In a later analysis, generation probabilities were computed using a VDJ recombination model fitted to out-of-frame rearrangements, and the results were checked against IGoR. In a later analysis, hypergeometric tests were used to score TCR-TCR, TCR-HLA and TCR-CMV co-occurrence, with a repertoire-size bias correction applied to TCR pairs. A later analysis estimated false discovery rates by permuting HLA or CMV assignments 20 times. In a later analysis, co-occurring TCRs were grouped using DBSCAN, with TCRdist sequence similarity added in when clustering inside HLA-allele-positive subsets. For co-occurrence clustering, repertoires with fewer than 30,000 or more than 120,000 public chains were excluded, along with five repertoires with anomalous nucleotide sharing. Entries here come from immuneACCESS through TCRdb and include only in-frame sequences with V and J called. Some clones fail to appear in such tables; in the studies checked, an unresolved V gene covers under half of the shortfall, and the cause of the remainder is unknown. V and J calls plus clone size are reproduced from that table; the DNA served to infer D and trimming. A total of 90,000 to 110,000 clones appear in this sample, about 80% of them only once. The top ten constitute about 7.7% of the sample.

The TCR was taken from a woman aged 50 to 65 in good health and CMV-seropositive. The chain was built from TRBV5-1 and TRBJ1-5; possibly the D gene is TRBD1, per 5 matching bases. The specimen sequenced was PBMCs. At the DNA level, the sequence is TGCGCCAGCAGCTTGGAAGGGGTTAGCAATCAGCCCCAGCATTTT. Its product reads: CASSLEGVSNQPQHF.